Listed below are T cell receptor beta chains from one sample, sequenced in a study of blood T cell repertoires in COVID-19. TCRdb keeps only in-frame clones here, not all; method: immunoSEQ multiplex PCR. This sample carries approximately 65,000 clones, roughly 80% of them seen once, and the ten largest clones take roughly a quarter. The sequenced material came from peripheral blood. These receptors came from a human donor in a cohort sampled during active COVID-19. CDR3s include the opening cysteine and the closing phenylalanine or tryptophan. Fields, in order: clone size, J gene, V gene, D gene, CDR3 DNA, CDR3 protein. D genes are given only for firm matches. Expanded clones are given a class, and other clones once, few, many or no size at all.

clone_size: NA
j_call: TRBJ2-5
v_call: TRBV7-2
d_call: TRBD2
cdr3_nt: TGTGCCAGCAGCTTCGGGGGGGCCTTCCAAGAGACCCAGTACTTC
cdr3_aa: CASSFGGAFQETQYF

clone_size: NA
j_call: TRBJ2-3
v_call: TRBV6-5
d_call: NA
cdr3_nt: TGTGCCAGCAGTCGGACTGCCGGGGATACGCAGTATTTT
cdr3_aa: CASSRTAGDTQYF

clone_size: NA
j_call: TRBJ1-5
v_call: TRBV2
d_call: NA
cdr3_nt: TGTGCCAGCAGTGCCGAGGGAAATCAGCCCCAGCATTTT
cdr3_aa: CASSAEGNQPQHF

clone_size: NA
j_call: TRBJ1-5
v_call: TRBV21-1
d_call: NA
cdr3_nt: TGTGCCAGCAGCGCCCGGAGGACGTATAGCAATCAGCCCCAGCATTTT
cdr3_aa: CASSARRTYSNQPQHF

clone_size: NA
j_call: TRBJ1-1
v_call: TRBV9
d_call: TRBD1
cdr3_nt: TGTGCCAGCAGCGTAGCGTCAGAGGGGGCGCAGACTGAAGCTTTCTTT
cdr3_aa: CASSVASEGAQTEAFF

clone_size: once
j_call: TRBJ1-1
v_call: TRBV11-2
d_call: TRBD1
cdr3_nt: TGTGCCAGCAGCGCAAGGGACAGGGGGTACACTGAAGCTTTCTTT
cdr3_aa: CASSARDRGYTEAFF

clone_size: few
j_call: TRBJ2-3
v_call: TRBV4-2
d_call: NA
cdr3_nt: TGTGCCAGCAGCCAAGATCCGATGGGGAGGAGGACAGATACGCAGTATTTT
cdr3_aa: CASSQDPMGRRTDTQYF

clone_size: NA
j_call: TRBJ2-1
v_call: TRBV7-9
d_call: NA
cdr3_nt: TGTGCCAGCAGCTTAGCGGGAGGCAATGAGCAGTTCTTC
cdr3_aa: CASSLAGGNEQFF

clone_size: NA
j_call: TRBJ2-7
v_call: TRBV2
d_call: TRBD1
cdr3_nt: TGTGCCAGCAGCCTCCTGACAGGGGGGGAGCAGTACTTC
cdr3_aa: CASSLLTGGEQYF

clone_size: NA
j_call: TRBJ1-5
v_call: TRBV5-8
d_call: NA
cdr3_nt: TGTGCCAGCAGCGCCAGGGTCGCGGGGAATCAGCCCCAGCATTTT
cdr3_aa: CASSARVAGNQPQHF

clone_size: NA
j_call: TRBJ1-3
v_call: TRBV25-1
d_call: NA
cdr3_nt: TGTGCCAGCAGTCACGACAGGCTCTCTGGAAACACCATATATTTT
cdr3_aa: CASSHDRLSGNTIYF

clone_size: NA
j_call: TRBJ2-7
v_call: TRBV18
d_call: NA
cdr3_nt: TGTGCCAGCTCAGCCGGGGGCGAGCAGTACTTC
cdr3_aa: CASSAGGEQYF

clone_size: NA
j_call: TRBJ2-3
v_call: TRBV4-2
d_call: TRBD2
cdr3_nt: TGTGCCAGCAGCCAAGAGCATATTGGTGGCGGGGGAGGGGATACGCAGTATTTT
cdr3_aa: CASSQEHIGGGGGDTQYF

clone_size: NA
j_call: TRBJ1-1
v_call: TRBV19
d_call: TRBD1
cdr3_nt: TGTGCCAGCCAACTTCGGACAGGGGGTTCCTCTGAAGCTTTCTTT
cdr3_aa: CASQLRTGGSSEAFF

clone_size: NA
j_call: TRBJ2-1
v_call: TRBV15
d_call: TRBD2
cdr3_nt: TGTGCCACCAGCAGAGGTAGCGGGGTTTCCAATGAGCAGTTCTTC
cdr3_aa: CATSRGSGVSNEQFF

clone_size: NA
j_call: TRBJ1-2
v_call: TRBV25-1
d_call: TRBD1
cdr3_nt: TGTGCCAGCAGCCGGGACAGTAACTATGGCTACACCTTC
cdr3_aa: CASSRDSNYGYTF

clone_size: few
j_call: TRBJ2-2
v_call: TRBV5-1
d_call: NA
cdr3_nt: TGCGCCAGCAGTGGGCACAGGGCTCGTACCGGGGAGCTGTTTTTT
cdr3_aa: CASSGHRARTGELFF

clone_size: NA
j_call: TRBJ2-2
v_call: TRBV29-1
d_call: TRBD2
cdr3_nt: TGCAGCGTTACTAGCGGGAGGTTCACCGGGGAGCTGTTTTTT
cdr3_aa: CSVTSGRFTGELFF

clone_size: NA
j_call: TRBJ2-3
v_call: TRBV20-1
d_call: TRBD2
cdr3_nt: TGCAGTGCTAGTGTCCAGCGGGGTAGCACAGATACGCAGTATTTT
cdr3_aa: CSASVQRGSTDTQYF

clone_size: NA
j_call: TRBJ2-3
v_call: TRBV28
d_call: NA
cdr3_nt: TGTGCCAGCAGTTTCTGGGCAAGGGGAGGGGGTGGCCTGGGAAGCACAGATACGCAGTATTTT
cdr3_aa: CASSFWARGGGGLGSTDTQYF

clone_size: once
j_call: TRBJ1-1
v_call: TRBV9
d_call: NA
cdr3_nt: TGTGCCAGCAGCGTAGTAGTTACTTCTGAAGCTTTCTTT
cdr3_aa: CASSVVVTSEAFF

clone_size: NA
j_call: TRBJ2-2
v_call: TRBV7-8
d_call: TRBD2
cdr3_nt: TGTGCCAGCAGCTTAGTTTTCGGCGGGAGGGAGACCGGGGAGCTGTTTTTT
cdr3_aa: CASSLVFGGRETGELFF

clone_size: NA
j_call: TRBJ2-1
v_call: TRBV5-4
d_call: TRBD2
cdr3_nt: TGTGCCAGCAGTAGAGGGACTAGCGGGAGGTACAATGAGCAGTTCTTC
cdr3_aa: CASSRGTSGRYNEQFF

clone_size: NA
j_call: TRBJ2-5
v_call: TRBV6-5
d_call: NA
cdr3_nt: TGTGCCAGCAGTTACTCGGGCCTAACCGGCGGGGAGACCCAGTACTTC
cdr3_aa: CASSYSGLTGGETQYF

clone_size: NA
j_call: TRBJ2-5
v_call: TRBV7-9
d_call: TRBD2
cdr3_nt: TGTGCCAGCAGCGCTACCGGGACTAGCGAAGAGACCCAGTACTTC
cdr3_aa: CASSATGTSEETQYF